This TCR beta chain was sequenced for a study of blood T cell repertoires in COVID-19. Trimming stripped 1 base from V and 7 bases from J, with 14 bases between. Germline V gene sequence: CDR1 LGHNA, CDR2 YSLEER. The CDR3 runs 15 residues. Measured with immunoSEQ multiplex PCR; TCRdb has only the in-frame clones, and not every one. The sample includes 390,000 or so clones, nearly 90% of them seen just once. This receptor was obtained from a man aged 18 to 29 with active or convalescent COVID-19. The sequencing input was peripheral blood. The chain uses TRBV4-3 and TRBJ2-1, with a tentative D call TRBD1 (6 bases). As DNA, the CDR3 is TGCGCCAGCAGCCAAGTGGGATACAGGGCAAATGAGCAGTTCTTC. This encodes CASSQVGYRANEQFF.